The sample holds a few counts of the clone carrying this T cell receptor beta chain. Its antigen is not known. This sample is drawn from a study of T cells in Graves' hyperthyroidism and ophthalmopathy. After removal of 2 bases from V and 5 bases from J, the junction contained 12 bases not matched to a gene. Looked up from germline, CDR1 is SGHTA and CDR2 is FQGNSA. CDR3 length: 17 amino acids. Uncontrolled infection, other autoimmune disease, pregnancy or lactation barred patients from enrollment. Study conclusions and caveats: Within blood appeared most thyroid clonotypes that had expanded above 0.001. Before onset, ophthalmopathy was predicted by the model a median roughly six months earlier. A model of 13 V-J pairs discriminated ophthalmopathy from stable hyperthyroidism.

Amplification targeted TCR beta CDR3 regions from RNA transcripts. The primer set for the first-round RT-PCR of the TCR CDR3 was HTBI. Each CDR3 protein gets one entry after TCRdb re-called the multiplex PCR reads with MiXCR. The table has over 450,000 distinct CDR3 sequences, 17% seen once; the top ten hold 15% to 20%. This chain connects TRBV7-2 to TRBJ2-5; the match to TRBD2 covers 9 bases. This receptor was identified in a woman in her late teens or twenties with Graves' ophthalmopathy. The sample was blood. The CDR3 DNA is TGTGCCAGCAGCTTAAATTTGGCGGGGGGGCTGCTGGAGACCCAGTACTTC. Protein: CASSLNLAGGLLETQYF.